This T cell receptor beta chain was recorded in a study of cytomegalovirus exposure and HLA in healthy donors. About the research overall: Earlier, roughly 180 million T cells were analyzed, and 95 million to 140 million unique TCR beta sequences were found among them. Study-wide results and caveats: According to an earlier analysis, most TCR beta V segments yielded productive rearrangements about 90% or about 30% of the time. V- and J-gene trimming of TCR beta was linked (in a later analysis) to a missense DCLRE1C variant.

Trimming removed 0 bases at V and 1 base at J, with 17 bases between. CDR3 length equals 18 residues. Germline V gene lookup returns CDR1 SGHNT and CDR2 YYREEE (reference sequence). The study ran its PCR with 60 Vbeta and 13 Jbeta primers. Profiling relied on immunoSEQ multiplex PCR, and the TCRdb table lists in-frame clones only, not all of them. The sample has roughly 140,000 clones, roughly 78% seen once. Remarks on this clone: Its cognate antigen is unknown.

This rearrangement joins TRBV5-4 to TRBJ2-1; D perhaps matches TRBD2 (6 bases). The sequence derives from a female donor in good health and CMV-seronegative. Material for sequencing was PBMCs. The CDR3 DNA follows: TGTGCCAGCAGCTTGGGTGGGAAGGGAGGAGGGTCCTACAATGAGCAGTTCTTC. It codes for CASSLGGKGGGSYNEQFF.